This T cell receptor beta chain was identified during a study of blood T cell repertoires in COVID-19. Study context: Specimens from acute and convalescent COVID-19 originated in the United States, Italy and Spain. T cells, B-cell-depleted T cells, or PBMCs supplied cDNA or gDNA.

Clones were read by immunoSEQ multiplex PCR, and TCRdb kept only the in-frame ones, dropping some. This repertoire shows under 350,000 clones, 80% to 90% found once; its top ten account for roughly 9.6%. With 1 base removed from V and 5 bases from J, the gap between germline ends came to 13 bases. Germline CDR1 is SGHDT and CDR2 is YYEEEE. This CDR3 comprises 15 residues. This clonotype was sampled from a woman aged 70-85 years with acute or convalescent COVID-19. The sequencing sample was made of peripheral blood. The V gene is TRBV5-6, the J gene TRBJ1-5, with D tentatively TRBD1 (5 bases). The CDR3 DNA is TGTGCCAGCAGCTTGAAGGGGCCTGGGGATCAGCCCCAGCATTTT. This codes for CASSLKGPGDQPQHF.